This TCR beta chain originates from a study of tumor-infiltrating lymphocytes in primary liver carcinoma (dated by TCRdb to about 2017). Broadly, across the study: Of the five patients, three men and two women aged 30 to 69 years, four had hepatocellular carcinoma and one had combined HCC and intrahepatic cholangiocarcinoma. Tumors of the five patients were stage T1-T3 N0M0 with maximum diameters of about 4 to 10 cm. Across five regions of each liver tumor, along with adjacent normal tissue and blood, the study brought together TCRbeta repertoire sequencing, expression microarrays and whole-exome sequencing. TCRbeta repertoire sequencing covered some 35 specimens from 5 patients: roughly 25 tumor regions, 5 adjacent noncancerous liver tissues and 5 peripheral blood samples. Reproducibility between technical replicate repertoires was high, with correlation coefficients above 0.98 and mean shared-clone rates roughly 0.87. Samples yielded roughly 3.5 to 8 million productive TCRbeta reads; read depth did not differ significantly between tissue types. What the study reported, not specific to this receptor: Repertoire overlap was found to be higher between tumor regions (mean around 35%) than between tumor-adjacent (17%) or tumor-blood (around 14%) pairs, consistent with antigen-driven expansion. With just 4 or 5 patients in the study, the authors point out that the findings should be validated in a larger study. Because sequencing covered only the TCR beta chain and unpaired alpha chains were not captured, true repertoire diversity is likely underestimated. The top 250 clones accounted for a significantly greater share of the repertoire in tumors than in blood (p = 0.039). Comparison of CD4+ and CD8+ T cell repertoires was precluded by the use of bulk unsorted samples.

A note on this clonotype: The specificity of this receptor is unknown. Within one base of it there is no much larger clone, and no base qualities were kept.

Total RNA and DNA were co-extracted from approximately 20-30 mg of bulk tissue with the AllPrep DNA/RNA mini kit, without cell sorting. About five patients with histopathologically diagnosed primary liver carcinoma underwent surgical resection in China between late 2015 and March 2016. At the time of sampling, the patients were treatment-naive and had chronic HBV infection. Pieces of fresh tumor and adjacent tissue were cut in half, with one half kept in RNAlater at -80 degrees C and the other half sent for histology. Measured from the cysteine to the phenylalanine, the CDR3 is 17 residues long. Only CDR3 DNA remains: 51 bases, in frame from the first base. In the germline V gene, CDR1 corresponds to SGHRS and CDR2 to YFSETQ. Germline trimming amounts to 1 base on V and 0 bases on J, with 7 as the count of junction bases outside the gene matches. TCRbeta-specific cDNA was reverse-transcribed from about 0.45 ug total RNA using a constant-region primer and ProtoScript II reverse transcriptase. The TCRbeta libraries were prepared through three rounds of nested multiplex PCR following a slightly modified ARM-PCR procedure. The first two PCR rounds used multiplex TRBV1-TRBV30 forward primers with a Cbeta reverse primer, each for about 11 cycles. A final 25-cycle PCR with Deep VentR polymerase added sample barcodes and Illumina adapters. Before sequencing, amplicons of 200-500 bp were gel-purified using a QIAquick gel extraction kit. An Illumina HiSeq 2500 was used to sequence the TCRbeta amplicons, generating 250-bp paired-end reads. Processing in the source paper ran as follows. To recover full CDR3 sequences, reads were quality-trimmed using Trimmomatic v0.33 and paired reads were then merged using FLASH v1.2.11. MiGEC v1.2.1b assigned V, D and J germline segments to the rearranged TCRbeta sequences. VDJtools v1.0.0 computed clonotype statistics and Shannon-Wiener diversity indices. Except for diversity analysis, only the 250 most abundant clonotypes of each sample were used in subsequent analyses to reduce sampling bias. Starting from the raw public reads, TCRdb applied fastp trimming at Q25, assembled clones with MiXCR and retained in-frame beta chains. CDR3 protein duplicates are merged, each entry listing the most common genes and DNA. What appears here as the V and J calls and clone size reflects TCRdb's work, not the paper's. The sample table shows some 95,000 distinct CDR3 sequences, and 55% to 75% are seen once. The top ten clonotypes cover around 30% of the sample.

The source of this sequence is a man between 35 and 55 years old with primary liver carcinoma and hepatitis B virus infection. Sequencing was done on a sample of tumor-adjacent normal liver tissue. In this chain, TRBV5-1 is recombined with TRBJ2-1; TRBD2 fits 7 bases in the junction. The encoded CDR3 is CASSLFSGPSSYNEQFF. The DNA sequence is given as TGCGCCAGCAGCTTGTTTAGCGGGCCCAGCTCCTACAATGAGCAGTTCTTC.